These T cell receptor beta chains were read from a single sample in a study of cytomegalovirus exposure and HLA in healthy donors. The data were produced by immunoSEQ multiplex PCR, yet TCRdb's version contains in-frame clones alone and is incomplete. The table has 100,000 or so clones, roughly 78% seen once. Sequencing input: PBMCs. The origin of the receptors is a middle-aged woman in good health and CMV-seropositive. Both conserved end residues are part of each CDR3. D genes are given only for firm matches. Clone size is given for some rows only: seen once, a few or many times, or a class if the clone is expanded.

d_call cdr3_length j_call clone_size v_call cdr3_aa cdr3_nt
TRBD1 15 TRBJ1-2 . TRBV18 CASSPPGQAIYGYTF TGTGCCAGCTCACCGCCGGGACAGGCGATCTATGGCTACACCTTC
. 16 TRBJ2-7 . TRBV10-3 CAISESAGANSYEQYF TGTGCCATCAGTGAGTCTGCAGGTGCCAACTCCTACGAGCAGTACTTC
TRBD2 14 TRBJ2-7 . TRBV29-1 CSICFREGSYEQYF TGCAGCATTTGTTTCCGGGAGGGTTCCTACGAGCAGTACTTC
. 14 TRBJ2-7 . TRBV4-3 CASSQEARGNEQYF TGCGCCAGCAGCCAAGAAGCCCGAGGGAACGAGCAGTACTTC
. 13 TRBJ1-5 . TRBV27 CASSSYSNRPQHF TGTGCCAGCAGCTCCTATAGCAATCGGCCCCAGCATTTT
. 10 TRBJ2-1 . TRBV20-1 CSAERNEQLF TGCAGTGCGGAGAGGAATGAGCAGCTCTTC
TRBD2 19 TRBJ2-3 . TRBV7-3 CASRISSGRAGGGTDTQYF TGTGCCAGCAGGATATCTAGCGGGAGGGCCGGGGGTGGCACAGATACGCAGTATTTT
. 13 TRBJ1-2 . TRBV11-3 CASSSYEGVGWTF TGTGCCAGCAGCTCATATGAGGGCGTAGGGTGGACCTTC
. 12 TRBJ2-3 . TRBV7-9 CASRPVTDTQYF TGTGCCAGCAGACCAGTAACAGATACGCAGTATTTT
TRBD2 16 TRBJ2-1 . TRBV13 CASRTSGGGIGVEQFF TGTGCCAGCAGGACATCGGGGGGGGGAATAGGGGTTGAGCAGTTCTTC
. 17 TRBJ2-2 . TRBV4-2 CASSPVRGGGLTGELFF TGTGCCAGCAGCCCCGTTCGAGGCGGAGGGCTCACCGGGGAGCTGTTTTTT
TRBD1 16 TRBJ2-3 . TRBV4-3 CASSQRTGGGTDTQYF TGCGCCAGCAGCCAGAGGACAGGGGGAGGGACAGATACGCAGTATTTT
. 15 TRBJ1-1 few TRBV7-2 CASSLVPGVNTEAFF TGTGCCAGCAGCTTAGTTCCAGGGGTGAACACTGAAGCTTTCTTT
. 13 TRBJ2-1 . TRBV18 CASSPEDYHEQFF TGTGCCAGCTCACCTGAGGACTATCATGAGCAGTTCTTC
. 16 TRBJ2-3 . TRBV30 CAWSAAAGSSTDTQYF TGTGCCTGGAGTGCCGCGGCGGGATCTAGCACAGATACGCAGTATTTT
TRBD1 15 TRBJ2-7 . TRBV6-1 CARKNMGQATYEQYF TGTGCCAGGAAGAATATGGGACAGGCGACCTACGAGCAGTACTTC
. 13 TRBJ1-4 . TRBV2 CASSRQDGEKLFF TGTGCCAGCAGTAGACAGGACGGGGAAAAACTGTTTTTT
. 13 TRBJ2-7 . TRBV7-2 CASSLVPEYEQYF TGTGCCAGCAGCTTAGTTCCAGAATACGAGCAGTACTTC
. 15 TRBJ1-5 . TRBV19 CASSLTGSSNQPQHF TGTGCCAGTAGCTTAACAGGGTCCAGCAATCAGCCCCAGCATTTT
TRBD2 16 TRBJ2-6 . TRBV19 CASRTGGSSGANVLTF TGTGCCAGTAGAACCGGGGGGAGCTCTGGGGCCAACGTCCTGACTTTC
TRBD1 14 TRBJ1-4 . TRBV5-1 CASSRGQGLEKLFF TGCGCCAGCAGCCGTGGACAGGGCCTTGAAAAACTGTTTTTT
TRBD2 16 TRBJ2-4 . TRBV28 CASSGRGSEGWDIQYF TGTGCCAGCAGCGGGAGGGGGAGTGAAGGCTGGGACATTCAGTACTTC
TRBD2 16 TRBJ2-1 . TRBV6-6 CASKHIAGTSYNEQFF TGTGCCAGCAAGCATATAGCGGGGACCTCCTACAATGAGCAGTTCTTC
. 13 TRBJ2-5 . TRBV9 CASSVIAQETQYF TGTGCCAGCAGCGTGATAGCCCAAGAGACCCAGTACTTC
. 16 TRBJ2-2 . TRBV6-6 CASSTGGGMGTGELFF TGTGCCAGCAGCACCGGGGGAGGTATGGGCACCGGGGAGCTGTTTTTT
TRBD2 14 TRBJ2-7 . TRBV5-1 CASAQTSGRPEQYF TGCGCCAGCGCCCAAACTAGCGGGAGGCCAGAGCAGTACTTC
TRBD2 16 TRBJ2-7 . TRBV4-1 CASSQEVAGSSYEQYF TGCGCCAGCAGCCAAGAGGTAGCGGGGAGCTCCTACGAGCAGTACTTC
. 14 TRBJ1-2 . TRBV28 CASSLRSSNYGYPF TGTGCCAGCAGTTTAAGGTCATCTAACTATGGCTACCCCTTC